This TCR beta chain comes out of a study of CD8 T cells in Susac syndrome. V shed 9 bases and J shed 2 bases, with 20 bases lying between them. Looked up from germline, CDR1 is SGHTA and CDR2 is FQGNSA. CDR3 length: 15 amino acids. cDNA came from 0.5 to 1 ug RNA primed by random hexamers. Amplification of TCR beta CDR3 was carried out by immunoSEQ multiplex PCR, which covered 54 Vbeta and 13 Jbeta segments. In TCRdb, the immunoSEQ multiplex PCR reads were re-called with MiXCR into one record per CDR3 protein. In the table there are around 270,000 distinct CDR3 sequences, around 89% of which are singletons. This clonotype was seen more than once but under ten times.

Sequencing was carried out using CD8+ T cells from PBMCs. This clonotype was sampled from a human donor with multiple sclerosis. The chain recombines TRBV7-2 with TRBJ2-7; D is undetermined. This CDR3 reads CASQRILGPPYEQYF. The DNA for the CDR3 is TGTGCCAGTCAACGGATTCTCGGGCCCCCCTACGAGCAGTACTTC.